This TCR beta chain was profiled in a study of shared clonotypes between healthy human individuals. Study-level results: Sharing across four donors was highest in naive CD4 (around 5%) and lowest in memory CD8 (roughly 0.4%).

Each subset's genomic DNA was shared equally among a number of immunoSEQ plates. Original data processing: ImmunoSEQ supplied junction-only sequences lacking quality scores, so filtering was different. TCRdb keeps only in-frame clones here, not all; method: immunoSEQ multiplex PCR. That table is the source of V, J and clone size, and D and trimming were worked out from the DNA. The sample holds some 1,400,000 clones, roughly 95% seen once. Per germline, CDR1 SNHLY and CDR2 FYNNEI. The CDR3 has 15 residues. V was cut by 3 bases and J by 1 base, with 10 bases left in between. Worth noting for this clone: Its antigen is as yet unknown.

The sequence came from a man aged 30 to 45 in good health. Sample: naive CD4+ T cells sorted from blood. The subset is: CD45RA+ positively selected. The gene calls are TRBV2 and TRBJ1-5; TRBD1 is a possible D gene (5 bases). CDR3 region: CASSDRGISNQPQHF. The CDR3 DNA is TGTGCCAGCAGTGATCGGGGGATCAGCAATCAGCCCCAGCATTTT.